This T cell receptor (beta chain) is drawn from a study of control samples from healthy donors and cancer patients (dated by TCRdb to between 2020 and 2021). CDR1 and CDR2 (SNHLY, FYNNEI) derive from the germline V gene. The CDR3 has 13 amino acids, counting the end cysteine and phenylalanine. Only the CDR3 portion is preserved as DNA: 39 bases, with reading frame beginning at the first base. Trimming removed 3 bases from V and 13 bases from J; the gene matches leave 6 bases unexplained. Preparation of the library involved the immunoSEQ multiplex PCR assay. The clones in this table, taken by TCRdb from immuneACCESS, are in-frame only. Not every clone is retained; where verified, under half of the shortfall comes from an unresolved V gene, and the cause of the rest is unknown. In this sample the table shows 100,000 to 120,000 clones, roughly 80% of which occur a single time. The ten top clones hold roughly an eighth of the sample.

This clone was seen a handful of times. No cognate antigen has been identified for it. No much larger clonotype is one base removed from it; base qualities were not supplied. The chain employs TRBV2 and TRBJ2-5, and 12 junction bases match TRBD2. Sequenced material: blood. This sequence was found in a woman aged 45 to 65 in good health. The CDR3: CASSETSGSSGYF. The nucleotide sequence reads TGTGCCAGCAGTGAGACTAGCGGGAGCAGTGGGTACTTC. When the CDR3 is completed using the reference TRBV2 and TRBJ2-5 genes on either side, the full variable domain is EPEVTQTPSHQVTQMGQEVILRCVPISNHLYFYWYRQILGQKVEFLVSFYNNEISEKSEIFDDQFSVERPDGSNFTLKIRSTKLEDSAMYFCASSETSGSSGYFGPGTRLLVL.